Following are 30 T cell receptor beta chains from one sample sequenced in a study of cytomegalovirus exposure and HLA in healthy donors listed by TCRdb under 2017. The library was made by the immunoSEQ multiplex PCR assay. For the multiplex PCR, a mixture combining 60 forward primers for TCR Vbeta segments and 13 reverse primers for TCR Jbeta segments was used. TCRdb mirrors the immuneACCESS table, restricted to in-frame sequences. Some clones are absent from its copies; in checked studies, under half trace to an unresolved V gene, and the reason for the others is unknown. The sample table contains roughly 160,000 clones; only one count was recorded for approximately 80% of them. Together, the top ten hold 1.5% to 2% of the sample. Sequenced: PBMCs. These receptors came from a woman between 25 and 40 years old in good health and CMV-seronegative.

This chain joins TRBV7-2 and TRBJ2-1; tentative D call: TRBD2 (6 bases). V lost 6 bases and J lost 0, with 15 bases in between. CDR1 and CDR2 from the germline V gene are SGHTA and FQGNSA. The CDR3 spans 16 residues. This CDR3 reads CASSLLGSSSYNEQFF. The CDR3 DNA follows: TGTGCCAGCAGTCTCCTCGGGAGCAGCTCCTACAATGAGCAGTTCTTC.

This clone was seen only a few times. One end of the junction fails to match germline, which may point to a read error. The chain links TRBV7-7 to TRBJ2-5; D is perhaps TRBD2 (6 bases). The DNA end favors TRBJ2-7, so the J call may be wrong. CDR1 and CDR2 from the germline V gene are SSHAT and FNYEAQ (reference sequence). This CDR3 contains 14 residues. CDR3 bases: TGTGCTAGCAGCTTAATGGGTCTAGCGAGCGAGCAGTACTTC. This codes for CASSLMGLASEQYF.

The CDR3 nucleotides are TGTGCCAGCAGCCCAGGACTGAGAAGCACAGATACGCAGTATTTT. This codes for CASSPGLRSTDTQYF. V is TRBV7-6 and J is TRBJ2-3; tentatively, D is TRBD2 (5 bases). Trimming left V 5 bases short and J 0 bases short, with 12 bases between. In germline, CDR1 is SGHVS, CDR2 FNYEAQ. CDR3 length: 15 amino acids.

V usage is TRBV29-1 and J usage is TRBJ2-5; D possibly corresponds to TRBD2 (6 bases). Germline V gene sequence: CDR1 SQVTM, CDR2 ANQGSEA. The length of the CDR3 is 11 residues. V lost 3 bases and J lost 14, with 16 bases in between. CDR3 nucleotide sequence: TGCAGCGTTGAGGGCCCGGGACTGCCCTACTTC. Protein product: CSVEGPGLPYF.

The chain is built from TRBV19 and TRBJ1-2; D is ambiguous. Germline V gene lookup returns CDR1 LNHDA and CDR2 SQIVND (reference sequence). V lost 6 bases, J lost 0 bases, and 11 bases lay in between. The CDR3 consists of 14 residues. CDR3 DNA sequence: TGTGCCAGTAGGGCGGAAATTGCTAACTATGGCTACACCTTC. It encodes CASRAEIANYGYTF.

V gene TRBV11-2 combines with J gene TRBJ1-4; D is unclear. Germline CDR1 SGHAT, CDR2 FQNNGV. This CDR3 region has 15 residues. With 5 bases removed from V and 0 bases from J, the gap between germline ends came to 10 bases. For the CDR3, the DNA is TGTGCCAGCAGCCCCCAGTTTACAACTAATGAAAAACTGTTTTTT. The encoded protein is CASSPQFTTNEKLFF.

Here the CDR3 reads CASSLVVGPISYEQYF. The DNA of the CDR3 is TGTGCCAGCAGCTTAGTGGTGGGGCCTATCTCCTACGAGCAGTACTTC. J is TRBJ2-7 and V is TRBV7-2, with D maybe TRBD1 (5 bases). In germline, CDR1 is SGHTA, CDR2 FQGNSA. This CDR3 spans 16 amino acids. The germline V and J ends were trimmed by 1 base and 0 bases, with 13 bases remaining between them.

The chain uses TRBV28 and TRBJ1-1; 9 bases fit TRBD1. Germline CDR1 reads MDHEN; CDR2 reads SYDVKM. J lost 4 bases, V lost 6 bases, and 9 bases had no gene match. CDR3 length equals 15 residues. CDR3 sequence: CASRDTGGAGTEAFF. Here the CDR3 DNA reads TGTGCCAGCAGGGATACAGGGGGCGCGGGCACTGAAGCTTTCTTT.

The chain recombines TRBV13 with TRBJ1-1; D is ambiguous. The CDR3 is 11 residues long. V lost 2 bases, J lost 6 bases, and 4 bases lay in between. Germline V gene data show CDR1 as PRHDT and CDR2 as FYEKMQ (reference sequence). CDR3 in amino acids: CASSLSSEAFF. CDR3 sequence (DNA): TGTGCCAGCAGCTTATCATCTGAAGCTTTCTTT.

V is TRBV30 and J is TRBJ2-6; D is ambiguous. The CDR3 contains 14 residues. The germline CDR1 and CDR2 sequences are GTSNPN and SVGIG (reference sequence). The V end was cut by 2 bases, the J end by 0 bases, with 5 bases between. The DNA for the CDR3 is TGTGCCTGGAGTAGGAGCTCTGGGGCCAACGTCCTGACTTTC. This sequence encodes CAWSRSSGANVLTF.

The gene calls are TRBV27 and TRBJ1-2; 8 bases align to TRBD1. V trimming: 5 bases; J trimming: 8 bases; junction bases outside the gene matches: 13. This CDR3 contains 15 residues. Per germline, CDR1 MNHEY and CDR2 SMNVEV (reference sequence). In DNA, the CDR3 is TGTGCCAGCAGTCCTCACCCCGGACAGGGACGGGGCTACACCTTC. It specifies CASSPHPGQGRGYTF.

This clone has a handful of counts. The V gene is TRBV29-1, the J gene TRBJ2-2; D possibly corresponds to TRBD2 (6 bases). CDR3 size: 15 residues. V lost 6 bases, J lost 5 bases, and 19 bases lay in between. Germline assignment: CDR1 SQVTM and CDR2 ANQGSEA. DNA for the CDR3: TGCAGCGTCCCCAAACCGGGAGACGGTACCGGGGAGCTGTTTTTT. Protein product: CSVPKPGDGTGELFF.

This clone was seen only once. The J gene is TRBJ1-5, the V gene TRBV19, with 8 bases that match TRBD1. The CDR3 consists of 15 residues. J was trimmed by 6 bases and V by 6 bases; bases with no gene match: 10. The germline V gene has CDR1 LNHDA and CDR2 SQIVND (reference sequence). In DNA, the CDR3 is TGTGCCAGTAGCTGGCAGGGGGCGGAAAGTCAGCCCCAGCATTTT. Residues: CASSWQGAESQPQHF.

This clone came up a few times. This chain uses TRBV7-2 with TRBJ1-1, with TRBD1 identical over 9 bases. Germline loops: CDR1 SGHTA, CDR2 FQGNSA. V was clipped by 5 bases and J by 6 bases; unmatched bases: 10. The CDR3 runs 15 residues. CDR3 sequence reads: CASSVRQGGLAEAFF. The CDR3 DNA reads TGTGCCAGCAGCGTCAGACAGGGGGGATTGGCTGAAGCTTTCTTT.

This clone was recorded once. The chain uses TRBV7-8 and TRBJ2-3; 7 nucleotides align to TRBD2. There are 16 residues in the CDR3. Germline assignment: CDR1 SGHVS and CDR2 FQNEAQ. After removal of 1 base from V and 1 base from J, the junction contained 5 bases not matched to a gene. The CDR3 coding sequence is TGTGCCAGCAGCTTAGTGGGGGGAGGGGGCACAGATACGCAGTATTTT. Its protein is CASSLVGGGGTDTQYF.

This clone was detected only a few times. The chain is built from TRBV2 and TRBJ2-7; 13 bases line up with TRBD2. This CDR3 spans 14 amino acids. Germline CDR1 and CDR2: SNHLY and FYNNEI. The V gene end was trimmed by 7 bases and the J gene end by 9 bases; junction bases not matched to a gene: 9. In DNA, the CDR3 is TGTGCCAGCAAATTTCGGACTAGCGGGAGTGGGCAGTACTTC. Its protein product is CASKFRTSGSGQYF.

The chain has TRBV9 and TRBJ1-3, with D possibly being TRBD1 (6 bases). The germline CDR1 and CDR2 sequences are SGDLS and YYNGEE. The CDR3 is 14 amino acids. Trimming took 0 bases from V and 3 from J, leaving 7 bases between them. CDR3 DNA: TGTGCCAGCAGCGTAGGCAGGGGTGGAAACACCATATATTTT. The encoded protein is CASSVGRGGNTIYF.

The V gene is TRBV4-1, the J gene TRBJ1-1, with D possibly being TRBD1 (6 bases). Germline-derived CDR1 and CDR2 are MGHRA and YSYEKL. V lost 4 bases, J lost 0 bases, and 21 bases lay in between. CDR3 size: 18 residues. The CDR3 DNA is TGCGCCAGCAGCCCTAAACAGGGATTATTGACCATGAACACTGAAGCTTTCTTT. This codes for CASSPKQGLLTMNTEAFF.

The chain combines TRBV27 with TRBJ1-2; 10 positions agree with TRBD1. The germline gives CDR1 MNHEY, CDR2 SMNVEV (reference sequence). The CDR3 extends over 14 amino acids. With 1 base clipped from V and 4 bases from J, the junction kept 0 bases outside the gene matches. The CDR3 region is CASSLWTGGYGYTF. DNA for the CDR3: TGTGCCAGCAGTTTATGGACAGGGGGCTATGGCTACACCTTC.

The chain employs TRBV9 and TRBJ1-1; D may be TRBD1 (5 bases). Germline V lookup: CDR1 SGDLS, CDR2 YYNGEE. This CDR3 has 13 residues. Trimming stripped 2 bases from V and 1 base from J, with 6 bases between. The DNA of the CDR3 is TGTGCCAGCAGCGTGCAGGGGAACACTGAAGCTTTCTTT. Translating gives CASSVQGNTEAFF.

V is TRBV7-3 and J is TRBJ2-7, with a possible D match to TRBD1 (6 bases). The CDR3 loop spans 15 amino acids. The V gene lost 2 bases and the J gene lost 5 bases, with 16 bases spanning the gap. The germline V gene has CDR1 SGHTA and CDR2 FQGTGA. The CDR3 protein is CASSLQGRGPDEQYF. In DNA, the CDR3 is TGTGCCAGCAGCTTACAGGGGAGAGGCCCCGACGAGCAGTACTTC.

V and J are TRBV18 and TRBJ1-5; a weak D match, TRBD1 (5 bases). The V and J ends lost 3 bases and 7 bases respectively, with 16 bases between them. The CDR3 sequence is 15 residues long. Germline CDR1 and CDR2: KGHSH and LQKENI. The CDR3 is CASSPTSDTSQPQHF. DNA of the CDR3: TGTGCCAGCTCACCGACCTCGGACACGAGCCAGCCCCAGCATTTT.

The chain couples TRBV4-2 to TRBJ1-5, with TRBD1 matching 9 bases. CDR1 and CDR2 (germline): LGHNA, YNFKEQ. This CDR3 comprises 16 residues. Unmatched junction bases numbered 7, after V lost 0 bases and J lost 7 bases. CDR3 region: CASSQDPGTGQQPQHF. The CDR3 nucleotides read TGTGCCAGCAGCCAAGACCCCGGGACAGGGCAACAGCCCCAGCATTTT.

The gene calls are TRBV18 and TRBJ2-3; TRBD2 might be the D (6 bases). Between the trimmed V and J ends, which lost 5 bases and 2 bases, there was a span of 11 bases. The CDR3 is made up of 14 amino acids. The germline CDR1 and CDR2 sequences are KGHSH and LQKENI. CDR3 in amino acids: CASSTTSDTDTQYF. The CDR3 coding sequence is TGTGCCAGCTCAACGACTAGTGACACAGATACGCAGTATTTT. The full variable domain, its missing parts supplied by reference TRBV18 and TRBJ2-3, is NAGVMQNPRHLVRRRGQEARLRCSPMKGHSHVYWYRQLPEEGLKFMVYLQKENIIDESGMPKERFSAEFPKEGPSILRIQQVVRGDSAAYFCASSTTSDTDTQYFGPGTRLTVL.

The chain joins TRBV21-1 to TRBJ2-7; whether TRBD2, the table's D call, matches the DNA was not checked. TRBV21-1 is a pseudogene segment. The CDR3 totals 20 residues. DNA of the CDR3: TGTGCCAGCAGACATGCCCCCGGGACTAGCGGGAGGCACAGCTCCTACGAGCAGTACTTC. Residues: CASRHAPGTSGRHSSYEQYF.

V usage is TRBV5-4 and J usage is TRBJ2-5; maybe TRBD2 (5 bases). The last part of the DNA fits TRBJ2-7 better; the J call may be wrong. This CDR3 is built from 15 residues. Germline CDR1 and CDR2: SGHNT and YYREEE (reference sequence). The CDR3 coding sequence is TGTGCCAGCAGTAAGCCGGGGTACGGTTCCTACGAGCAGTACTTC. Translated: CASSKPGYGSYEQYF.

V is TRBV19 and J is TRBJ1-2; 8 bases align to TRBD1. V dropped 3 bases and J dropped 3; count of bases not matched to a gene: 6. The CDR3 has 15 amino acids. Germline assignment: CDR1 LNHDA and CDR2 SQIVND (reference sequence). The CDR3 protein is CASSIKQGADYGYTF. As DNA, the CDR3 is TGTGCCAGTAGTATCAAGCAGGGGGCGGACTATGGCTACACCTTC.

Regarding this clone: This sample also contains other DNA sequences that code for the same CDR3. J is TRBJ2-5 and V is TRBV7-8, with D possibly TRBD1 on 6 matching bases. This CDR3 has 14 amino acids. V was shortened by 1 base and J by 2 bases, with 8 bases between the two germline ends. Germline V gives CDR1 SGHVS, CDR2 FQNEAQ. The DNA for the CDR3 is TGTGCCAGCAGCTTAGACAGGGTTCAAGAGACCCAGTACTTC. Translation gives CASSLDRVQETQYF. Using reference TRBV7-8 and TRBJ2-5 for the parts outside the CDR3, the full variable domain is GAGVSQSPRYKVAKRGQDVALRCDPISGHVSLFWYQQALGQGPEFLTYFQNEAQLDKSGLPSDRFFAERPEGSVSTLKIQRTQQEDSAVYLCASSLDRVQETQYFGPGTRLLVL.

The chain employs TRBV28 and TRBJ1-4; no reliable D call. V gave up 1 base and J gave up 4 bases, with 10 bases separating them. The germline V gene has CDR1 MDHEN and CDR2 SYDVKM. This CDR3 region has 15 residues. The CDR3 spells CASSLFTTGNEKLFF. Written as DNA, the CDR3 is TGTGCCAGCAGTTTATTTACGACGGGTAATGAAAAACTGTTTTTT.

V and J are TRBV18 and TRBJ2-7; TRBD2 aligns across 7 bases. This CDR3 contains 17 residues. V was pared by 2 bases and J by 5 bases, with 15 bases of the junction left unmatched. Germline CDR1 is KGHSH and CDR2 is LQKENI. CDR3 region: CASSPNRQTIAGDEQYF. DNA of the CDR3: TGTGCCAGCTCACCAAATCGACAGACCATCGCGGGGGACGAGCAGTACTTC.